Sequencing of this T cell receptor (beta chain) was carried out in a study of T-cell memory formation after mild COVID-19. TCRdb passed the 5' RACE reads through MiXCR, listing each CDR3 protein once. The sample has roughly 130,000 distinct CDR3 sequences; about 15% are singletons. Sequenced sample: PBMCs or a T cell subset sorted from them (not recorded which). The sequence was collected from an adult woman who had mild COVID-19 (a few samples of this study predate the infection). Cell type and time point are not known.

The CDR3 spells CSARATSGDTDTQYF. Here the CDR3 DNA reads TGCAGTGCTAGGGCGACTAGCGGGGATACAGATACGCAGTATTTT. The chain combines TRBV20-1 with TRBJ2-3; 11 positions match TRBD2. In germline, CDR1 is DFQATT, CDR2 SNEGSKA (reference sequence). V was clipped by 3 bases and J by 3 bases; unmatched bases: 5. This CDR3 is built from 15 residues.